These T cell receptor beta chains were read from a single sample in a study of regulatory T cells in long-lasting Graves disease. TCRdb independently ran MiXCR on the multiplex PCR reads; one entry per CDR3 protein. The sample lists about half a million distinct CDR3 sequences; around 12% were seen once. These data were likewise used in another study, on T cells in Graves' hyperthyroidism and ophthalmopathy.

Sequences were derived from peripheral blood mononuclear cells (PBMCs), sampled at new diagnosis, from a patient treated with antithyroid drugs. These receptors originate from a woman aged 25-40 years with Graves disease. Each CDR3 is given with its conserved first and last residue. Fields, in order: clone size, D gene, J gene, V gene, CDR3 protein, CDR3 DNA. A D gene is named only where the DNA matches it firmly. Clone size is stated in some rows and not others, as once, few, many or a class when expanded.

>many|.|TRBJ1-1|TRBV28
CASRGSNTEAFF
TGTGCCAGCAGGGGATCAAACACTGAAGCTTTCTTT
>many|.|TRBJ2-7|TRBV12-3/TRBV12-4
CASRDLGSSYEQYF
TGTGCCAGCAGGGACCTGGGGTCCAGCTACGAGCAGTACTTC
>many|TRBD2|TRBJ2-5|TRBV10-3
CAITPLAGGETQYF
TGTGCCATCACCCCGTTAGCGGGAGGAGAGACCCAGTACTTC
>many|TRBD1|TRBJ1-2|TRBV12-3/TRBV12-4
CASSLGAQGVYGYTF
TGTGCCAGCAGTTTAGGGGCGCAGGGGGTCTATGGCTACACCTTC
>.|.|TRBJ2-2|TRBV15
CATSQFSQGNTGELFF
TGTGCCACCAGCCAATTTTCACAGGGGAACACCGGGGAGCTGTTTTTT
>many|.|TRBJ2-1|TRBV7-3
CASSLLPGQRYNEQFF
TGTGCCAGCAGCTTACTCCCAGGACAGCGATACAATGAGCAGTTCTTC
>many|.|TRBJ1-1|TRBV15
CATSRGGRVNTEAFF
TGTGCCACCAGCAGAGGTGGGAGAGTGAACACTGAAGCTTTCTTT
>few|.|TRBJ1-6|TRBV18
CASSPSTGSPLHF
TGTGCCAGCTCACCTTCTACGGGATCACCCCTCCACTTT
>many|TRBD2|TRBJ2-1|TRBV20-1
CSASTLAGGPRSYEQFF
TGCAGTGCTTCCACACTAGCGGGAGGGCCCAGAAGCTATGAGCAGTTCTTC
>many|.|TRBJ1-2|TRBV12-3/TRBV12-4
CASSFEGIFYGYTF
TGTGCCAGCAGTTTCGAGGGGATCTTCTATGGCTACACCTTC
>.|.|TRBJ2-7|TRBV3-1
CASSQRRAPYEQYF
TGTGCCAGCAGCCAAAGGCGGGCCCCCTACGAGCAGTACTTC
>many|TRBD2|TRBJ2-1|TRBV27
CASSRRSGIYNEQFF
TGTGCCAGCAGTCGGAGGAGCGGGATCTACAATGAGCAGTTCTTC
>few|TRBD1|TRBJ2-7|TRBV20-1
CSARGGQGAGEQYF
TGCAGTGCTAGGGGGGGACAGGGGGCAGGGGAGCAGTACTTC
>.|TRBD2|TRBJ2-1|TRBV10-3
CAISLLAGTEEFF
TGTGCCATCAGTCTGCTAGCGGGAACCGAGGAGTTCTTC
>many|TRBD2|TRBJ2-1|TRBV29-1
CSVVGLAADSYNEQFF
TGCAGCGTTGTGGGACTAGCGGCGGACTCCTACAATGAGCAGTTCTTC
>many|.|TRBJ1-5|TRBV19
CASRFVRENQPQHF
TGTGCCAGTAGGTTTGTACGGGAAAATCAGCCCCAGCATTTT
>few|.|TRBJ2-5|TRBV6-1
CASNLGQTQYF
TGTGCCAGCAATCTTGGACAGACCCAGTACTTC
>.|.|TRBJ1-1|TRBV19
CASSIATGLGAFF
TGTGCCAGTAGTATAGCGACGGGATTGGGAGCTTTCTTT
>many|.|TRBJ2-2|TRBV11-2
CASSRLQGQVTGELFF
TGTGCCAGCAGCCGACTACAGGGCCAGGTCACCGGGGAGCTGTTTTTT
>few|.|TRBJ2-1|TRBV27
CASSLEVGAYNGQFF
TGTGCCAGCAGTTTAGAAGTTGGGGCCTACAATGGGCAGTTCTTC
>many|TRBD1|TRBJ1-4|TRBV4-1
CASSQGPGQGNEKLFF
TGCGCCAGCAGCCAGGGTCCGGGACAGGGTAATGAAAAACTGTTTTTT
>many|.|TRBJ2-1|TRBV20-1
CSARGSGDSSSYNEQFF
TGCAGTGCCAGAGGAAGCGGAGATTCGAGCTCCTACAATGAGCAGTTCTTC